Included here is one T cell receptor (beta chain) sequence, with context. Method: immunoSEQ multiplex PCR; TCRdb's copy keeps in-frame clones and lacks some. The sample comprises roughly 200,000 clones, about 88% of which are singletons, and roughly 4% rests with the top ten. This specimen comes from a study of blood T cell repertoires in COVID-19. Overall study: Samples of COVID-19 (acute and convalescent) were obtained from the United States, Italy and Spain.

The cohort comprised adults aged about 18 to 100 years residing in some 24 US areas. The study recruited exposed participants who had met a COVID-19 case within 2 weeks before entry. The CDR3 totals 15 residues. The V end lost 3 bases, the J end lost 2 bases, and 14 bases lay between the germline ends. CDR1 and CDR2 from the germline V gene are MNHEY and SMNVEV (reference sequence). This TCR came from a woman in her 30s who had been exposed to COVID-19. The genes are TRBV27 and TRBJ2-7, with D perhaps TRBD1 (5 bases). The specimen sequenced was PBMCs or T cells enriched from blood (not recorded which). This CDR3 reads CASSFSGLGTYEQYF. CDR3 nucleotide sequence: TGTGCCAGCAGTTTCTCAGGGTTAGGGACCTACGAGCAGTACTTC.